This T cell receptor (beta chain) stems from a study of CD8 T cells in ankylosing spondylitis. There are many counts of this clonotype. Its antigen is currently unknown. V shed 8 bases and J 3 bases; nucleotides not matched to a gene: 3. Germline CDR1 DFQATT, CDR2 SNEGSKA (reference sequence). The CDR3 has 13 residues. Overall study findings and caveats: Disease-linked clones proved CD8+ and comparatively uncommon in peripheral blood. Matched ankylosing spondylitis synovial fluid reportedly showed significant enrichment of disease-linked clones. Several highly homologous variants formed a TCR beta motif that appeared characteristic of ankylosing spondylitis blood. In reactive arthritis synovial fluid and blood, some motif variants had been reported before.

TCR beta libraries were made by quantitative 5'-RACE with molecular barcodes. Via MiXCR, TCRdb re-called the 5' RACE reads, giving one row per CDR3 protein. The data show 250,000 to 350,000 distinct CDR3 sequences, 8% seen once. The source of this sequence is a male donor with ankylosing spondylitis. The sample consisted of blood, either unsorted or a sorted T cell fraction (not recorded which). The V and J genes are TRBV20-1 and TRBJ2-3; 12 nucleotides agree with TRBD2. CDR3 bases: TGCAGTCCTACTAGCGGGAGGACAGATACGCAGTATTTT. Amino acids: CSPTSGRTDTQYF.